Below, one T cell receptor (beta chain) is given with its context. Only one count was recorded for this clone. Its cognate antigen has yet to be identified. The input lacks base qualities; no much larger clone sits a single base away. The sample belongs to a study of sequential checkpoint blockade in melanoma (dated by TCRdb to the late 2010s). Notes on the research overall: Patients were assigned by 1:1 randomization to either first-line nivolumab followed by ipilimumab (arm A) or ipilimumab followed by nivolumab (arm B). Approximately 80% of the matched pre- and post-treatment tumor biopsy pairs came from the same lesion. For around 21 patients, matched tumor biopsies were obtained before treatment and at week 13, following single-agent nivolumab (arm A) or ipilimumab (arm B). Maintenance nivolumab was given following each of the two trial sequences. DNA from about 100 pretreatment melanoma tumor samples underwent TCRbeta immunosequencing.

The treatment or condition label here, explained by the study, means: randomized to nivolumab then ipilimumab (arm A) or the reverse (arm B). None of the trial patients had been given prior DNA-damaging chemotherapy. CheckMate 064, a randomized, open-label phase II trial of sequential checkpoint blockade, was the source of the samples, all of which came from patients with melanoma. Genomic DNA from formalin-fixed paraffin-embedded (FFPE) tissue samples was used for tumor TCR sequencing. General study outcomes and caveats: Small sample sizes and reduced statistical power limited the analyses of tumor T-cell fraction within each arm. Achieving clinical benefit was about 30 times more likely for patients whose tumor T-cell fraction and clonality increased by week 13. The model for predicting response that combines TCR metrics with mutation burden needs to be validated in larger, independent patient cohorts. Tumor T-cell fraction and clonality were found to correlate with PD-L1 staining and CD8+ T-cell counts but not with mutational load. Among patients in the nivolumab-first arm (arm A), tumor TIL clonality before treatment was associated with response (P = .04).

The CDR3 holds 13 amino acids from the cysteine to the phenylalanine. Only the CDR3 part of the read is kept: 39 bases, read in frame from the first base. At the junction V is shortened by 6 bases and J by 6 bases, with 15 bases in between. CDR1 and CDR2, looked up from the germline V gene, are WSHSY and SAAADI. The immunoSEQ Assay was used to immunosequence TCRbeta CDR3 regions from genomic DNA. Before high-throughput sequencing, genomic DNA was amplified using bias-controlled multiplex PCR. For the original study's pipeline: To quantify the absolute abundance of each unique TCRbeta CDR3 region, the sequences were collapsed and filtered. Clonality, defined as 1 minus Pielou's evenness, was calculated using only productive rearrangements. Tumor T-cell fraction was calculated by normalizing TCRbeta template counts to the amount of usable DNA, which was estimated from several housekeeping genes. Clones with significantly greater frequencies in on-treatment versus baseline samples were identified using a previously published method. TCRdb retrieved this table from immuneACCESS and kept in-frame rearrangements only. Not all clones are present; in checked studies, unresolved V genes account for under half, and no reason is known for the remainder. V, J and clone size derive from that table, while D and trimming were established from the DNA sequence. This sample lists 1,800 or so clones; roughly a sixth were detected once. The ten largest clones add up to around 9% of the sample.

The chain is made from TRBV10-2 and TRBJ2-7, with TRBD2 perhaps the D gene, on 6 matching bases. The sample in question was tumor tissue (inferred from file names), obtained from a patient given nivolumab and ipilimumab in sequence. The sequence was obtained from a human donor with melanoma. The nucleotide sequence is given as TGCGCCAGCAGGGAGGAGGGATGGGCCGAGCAGTACTTC. This codes for CASREEGWAEQYF.